Sequencing of this T cell receptor (beta chain) was carried out in a study of CD8 T cells in ankylosing spondylitis. Quantitative molecular-barcoded 5'-RACE generated the TCR beta libraries. TCRdb re-derived calls from the 5' RACE reads in MiXCR, one entry per CDR3 protein. Of about 130,000 distinct CDR3 sequences listed, roughly 7.3% were seen once; the top ten hold roughly an eighth. This clonotype was counted at least ten times. The target antigen is unknown. Notes on the study in general: Typical of ankylosing spondylitis blood, it appeared, was a TCR beta motif of several highly homologous variants. Peripheral blood held disease-linked clones only at relatively low frequency, and these were CD8+. Clones linked to disease were reported to show significant enrichment in matched ankylosing spondylitis synovial fluid.

Sequenced: blood, either unsorted or a sorted T cell fraction (not recorded which). This TCR came from a male donor with ankylosing spondylitis or in good health (not recorded which).

The CDR3 spells CATSAEVRTSGELFF. The CDR3 region has the DNA TGTGCCACCAGTGCTGAGGTCAGGACCAGCGGGGAGCTGTTTTTT. The chain recombines TRBV24-1 with TRBJ2-2; D is undetermined. The length of the CDR3 is 15 residues. The germline V gene encodes CDR1 KGHDR and CDR2 SFDVKD. Between the trimmed V and J ends, which lost 5 bases and 7 bases, there was a span of 16 bases.